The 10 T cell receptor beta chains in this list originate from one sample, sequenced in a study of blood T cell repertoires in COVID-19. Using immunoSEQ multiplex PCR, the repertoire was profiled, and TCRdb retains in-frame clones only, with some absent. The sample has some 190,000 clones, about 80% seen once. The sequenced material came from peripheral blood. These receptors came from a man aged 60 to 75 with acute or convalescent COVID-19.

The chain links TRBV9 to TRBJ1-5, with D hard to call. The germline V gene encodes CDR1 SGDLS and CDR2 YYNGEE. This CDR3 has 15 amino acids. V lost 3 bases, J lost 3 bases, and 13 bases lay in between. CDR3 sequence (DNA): TGTGCCAGCAGCGCCCAAGCGGGAATCAATCAGCCCCAGCATTTT. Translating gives CASSAQAGINQPQHF.

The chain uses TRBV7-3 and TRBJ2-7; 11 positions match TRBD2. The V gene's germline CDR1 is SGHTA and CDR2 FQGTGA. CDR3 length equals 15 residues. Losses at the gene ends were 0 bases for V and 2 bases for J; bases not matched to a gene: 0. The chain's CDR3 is CASSLTSGGAYEQYF. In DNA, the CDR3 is TGTGCCAGCAGCTTAACTAGCGGGGGGGCCTACGAGCAGTACTTC.

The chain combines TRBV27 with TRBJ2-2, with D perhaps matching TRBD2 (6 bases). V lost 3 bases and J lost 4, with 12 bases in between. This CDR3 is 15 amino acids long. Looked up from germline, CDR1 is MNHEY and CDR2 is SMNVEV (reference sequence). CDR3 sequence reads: CASSFEGGFTGELFF. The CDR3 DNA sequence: TGTGCCAGCAGTTTCGAGGGAGGTTTCACCGGGGAGCTGTTTTTT.

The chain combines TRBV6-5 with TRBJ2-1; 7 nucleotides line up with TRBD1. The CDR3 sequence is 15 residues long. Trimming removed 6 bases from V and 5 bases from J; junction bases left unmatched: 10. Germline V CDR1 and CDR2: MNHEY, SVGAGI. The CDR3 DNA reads TGTGCCAGCAGCCGACAGGGATGGGGAAACAATGAGCAGTTCTTC. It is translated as CASSRQGWGNNEQFF.

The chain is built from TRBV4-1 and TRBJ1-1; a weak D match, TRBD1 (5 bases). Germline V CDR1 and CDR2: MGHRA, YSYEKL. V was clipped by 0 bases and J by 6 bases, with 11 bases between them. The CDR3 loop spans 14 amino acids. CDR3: CASSQDLRGAEAFF. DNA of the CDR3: TGCGCCAGCAGCCAAGATCTCCGGGGGGCTGAAGCTTTCTTT.

The CDR3 reads CASRTRVTANSPLHF. The CDR3 bases are TGTGCCAGCAGAACTAGGGTAACAGCTAATTCACCCCTCCACTTT. The rearrangement links TRBV6-6 to TRBJ1-6, with unresolved D. Trimming took 6 bases from V and 6 from J, leaving 15 bases between them. This CDR3 contains 15 residues. CDR1 and CDR2 (germline): MNHNY, SVGAGI (reference sequence).

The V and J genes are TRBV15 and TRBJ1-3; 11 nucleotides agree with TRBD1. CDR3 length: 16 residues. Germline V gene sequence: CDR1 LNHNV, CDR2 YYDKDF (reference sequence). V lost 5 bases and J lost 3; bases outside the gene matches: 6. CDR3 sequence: CATSSDRGPGGNTIYF. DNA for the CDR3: TGTGCCACCAGCTCGGACAGGGGGCCGGGTGGAAACACCATATATTTT. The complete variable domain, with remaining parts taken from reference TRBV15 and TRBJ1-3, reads DAMVIQNPRYQVTQFGKPVTLSCSQTLNHNVMYWYQQKSSQAPKLLFHYYDKDFNNEADTPDNFQSRRPNTSFCFLDIRSPGLGDTAMYLCATSSDRGPGGNTIYFGEGSWLTVV.

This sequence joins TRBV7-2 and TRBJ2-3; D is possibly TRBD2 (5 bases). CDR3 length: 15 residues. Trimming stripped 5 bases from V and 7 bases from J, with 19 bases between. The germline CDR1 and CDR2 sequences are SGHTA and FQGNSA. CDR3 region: CASSPPGYGPNTQYF. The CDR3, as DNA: TGTGCCAGCAGCCCGCCGGGGTATGGTCCAAATACGCAGTATTTT.

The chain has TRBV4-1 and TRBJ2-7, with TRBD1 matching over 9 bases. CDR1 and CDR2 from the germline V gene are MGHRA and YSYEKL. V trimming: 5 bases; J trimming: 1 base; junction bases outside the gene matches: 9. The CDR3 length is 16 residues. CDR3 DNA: TGCGCCAGCAGCACCCGGGACAGGGATAAATCCTACGAGCAGTACTTC. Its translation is CASSTRDRDKSYEQYF.

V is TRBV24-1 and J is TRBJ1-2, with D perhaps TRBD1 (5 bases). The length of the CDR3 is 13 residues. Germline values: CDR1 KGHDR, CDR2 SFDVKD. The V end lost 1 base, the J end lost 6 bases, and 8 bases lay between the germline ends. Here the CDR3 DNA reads TGTGCCACCAGTGATTTAACAGGAAATGGCTACACCTTC. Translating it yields CATSDLTGNGYTF.